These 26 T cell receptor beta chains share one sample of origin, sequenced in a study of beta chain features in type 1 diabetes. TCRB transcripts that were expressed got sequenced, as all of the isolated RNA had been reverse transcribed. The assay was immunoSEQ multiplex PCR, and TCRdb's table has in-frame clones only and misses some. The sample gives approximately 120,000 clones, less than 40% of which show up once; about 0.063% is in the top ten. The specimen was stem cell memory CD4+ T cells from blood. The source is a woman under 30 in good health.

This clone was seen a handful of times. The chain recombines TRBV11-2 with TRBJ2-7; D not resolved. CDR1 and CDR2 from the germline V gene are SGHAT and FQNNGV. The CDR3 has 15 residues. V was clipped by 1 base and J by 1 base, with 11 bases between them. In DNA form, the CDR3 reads TGTGCCAGCAGCTTAGTTGGCGTCGGGTCCTACGAGCAGTACTTC. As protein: CASSLVGVGSYEQYF.

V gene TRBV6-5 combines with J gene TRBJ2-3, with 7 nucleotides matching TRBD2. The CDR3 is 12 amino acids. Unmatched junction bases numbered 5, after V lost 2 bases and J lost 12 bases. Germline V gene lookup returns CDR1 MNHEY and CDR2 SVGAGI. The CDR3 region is CASSYPGTTQYF. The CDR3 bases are TGTGCCAGCAGTTACCCCGGGACTACCCAGTATTTT.

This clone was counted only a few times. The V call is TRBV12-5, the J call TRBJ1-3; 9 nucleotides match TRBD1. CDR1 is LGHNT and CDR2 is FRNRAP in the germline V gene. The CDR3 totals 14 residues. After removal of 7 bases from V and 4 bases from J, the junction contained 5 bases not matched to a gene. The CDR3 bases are TGTGCTAGTGCGAGGACAGGGGCAGGAAACACCATATATTTT. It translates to CASARTGAGNTIYF. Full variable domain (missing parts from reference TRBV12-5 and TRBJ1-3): DARVTQTPRHKVTEMGQEVTMRCQPILGHNTVFWYRQTMMQGLELLAYFRNRAPLDDSGMPKDRFSAEMPDATLATLKIQPSEPRDSAVYFCASARTGAGNTIYFGEGSWLTVV.

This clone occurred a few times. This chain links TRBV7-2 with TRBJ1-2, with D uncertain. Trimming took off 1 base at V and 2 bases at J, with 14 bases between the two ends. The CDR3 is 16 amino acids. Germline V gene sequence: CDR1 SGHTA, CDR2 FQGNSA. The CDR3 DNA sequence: TGTGCCAGCAGCTTAGGCCCAGGCTCGGGGAACTATGGCTACACCTTC. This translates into CASSLGPGSGNYGYTF. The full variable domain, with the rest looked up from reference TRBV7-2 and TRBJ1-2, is GAGVSQSPSNKVTEKGKDVELRCDPISGHTALYWYRQSLGQGLEFLIYFQGNSAPDKSGLPSDRFSAERTGGSVSTLTIQRTQQEDSAVYLCASSLGPGSGNYGYTFGSGTRLTVV.

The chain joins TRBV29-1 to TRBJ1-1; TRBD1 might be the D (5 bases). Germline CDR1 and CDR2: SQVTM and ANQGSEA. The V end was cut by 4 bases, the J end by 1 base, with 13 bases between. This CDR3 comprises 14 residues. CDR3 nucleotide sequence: TGCAGCGTTGGGAAGGGGCCGAGGAACACTGAAGCTTTCTTT. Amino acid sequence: CSVGKGPRNTEAFF.

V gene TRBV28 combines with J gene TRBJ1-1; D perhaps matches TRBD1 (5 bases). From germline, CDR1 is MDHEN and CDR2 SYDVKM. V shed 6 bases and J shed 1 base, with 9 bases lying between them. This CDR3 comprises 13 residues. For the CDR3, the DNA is TGTGCCAGCAGGGAAGACAGGAACACTGAAGCTTTCTTT. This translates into CASREDRNTEAFF. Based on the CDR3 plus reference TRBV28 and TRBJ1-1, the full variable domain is DVKVTQSSRYLVKRTGEKVFLECVQDMDHENMFWYRQDPGLGLRLIYFSYDVKMKEKGDIPEGYSVSREKKERFSLILESASTNQTSMYLCASREDRNTEAFFGQGTRLTVV.

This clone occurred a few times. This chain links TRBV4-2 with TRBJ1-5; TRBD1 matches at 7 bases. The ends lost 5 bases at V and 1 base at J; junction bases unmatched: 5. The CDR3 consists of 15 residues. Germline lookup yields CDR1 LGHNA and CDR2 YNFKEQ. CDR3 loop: CASSSHRGSNQPQHF. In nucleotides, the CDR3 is TGTGCCAGCAGCTCGCACAGGGGCAGCAATCAGCCCCAGCATTTT.

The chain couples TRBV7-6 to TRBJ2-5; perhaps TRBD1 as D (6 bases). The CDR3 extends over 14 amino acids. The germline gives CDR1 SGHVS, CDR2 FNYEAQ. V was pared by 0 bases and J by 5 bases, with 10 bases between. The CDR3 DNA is TGTGCCAGCAGCTTAGCGAACAGGGCGGAGACCCAGTACTTC. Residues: CASSLANRAETQYF. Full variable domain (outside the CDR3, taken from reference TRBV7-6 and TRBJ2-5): GAGVSQSPRYKVTKRGQDVALRCDPISGHVSLYWYRQALGQGPEFLTYFNYEAQQDKSGLPNDRFSAERPEGSISTLTIQRTEQRDSAMYRCASSLANRAETQYFGPGTRLLVL.

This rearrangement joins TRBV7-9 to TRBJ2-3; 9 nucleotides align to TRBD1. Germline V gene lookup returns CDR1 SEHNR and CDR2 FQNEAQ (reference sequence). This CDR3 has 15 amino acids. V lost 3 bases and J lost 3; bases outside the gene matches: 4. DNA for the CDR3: TGTGCCAGCAGCTTGCGGACAGGGGTAACAGATACGCAGTATTTT. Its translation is CASSLRTGVTDTQYF.

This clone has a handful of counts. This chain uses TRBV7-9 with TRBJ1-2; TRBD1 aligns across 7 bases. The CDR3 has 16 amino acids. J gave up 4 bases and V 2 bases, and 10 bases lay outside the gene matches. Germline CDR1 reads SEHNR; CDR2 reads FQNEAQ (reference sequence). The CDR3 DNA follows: TGTGCCAGCAGCTTAACGAGGGACAGAGACAGCTATGGCTACACCTTC. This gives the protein CASSLTRDRDSYGYTF.

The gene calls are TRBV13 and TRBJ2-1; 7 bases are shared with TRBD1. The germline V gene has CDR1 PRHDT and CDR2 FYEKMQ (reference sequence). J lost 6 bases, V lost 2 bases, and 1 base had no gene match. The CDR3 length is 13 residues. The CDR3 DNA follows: TGTGCCAGCAGCTTATCAGGGGGCAATGAGCAGTTCTTC. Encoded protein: CASSLSGGNEQFF. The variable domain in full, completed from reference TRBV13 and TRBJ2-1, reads AAGVIQSPRHLIKEKRETATLKCYPIPRHDTVYWYQQGPGQDPQFLISFYEKMQSDKGSIPDRFSAQQFSDYHSELNMSSLELGDSALYFCASSLSGGNEQFFGPGTRLTVL.

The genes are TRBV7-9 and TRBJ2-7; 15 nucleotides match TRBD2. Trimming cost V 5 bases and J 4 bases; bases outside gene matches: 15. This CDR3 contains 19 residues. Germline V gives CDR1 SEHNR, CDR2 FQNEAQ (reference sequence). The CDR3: CASSPNGGLAGGSVYEQYF. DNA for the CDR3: TGTGCCAGCAGCCCCAACGGGGGACTAGCGGGAGGATCAGTATACGAGCAGTACTTC.

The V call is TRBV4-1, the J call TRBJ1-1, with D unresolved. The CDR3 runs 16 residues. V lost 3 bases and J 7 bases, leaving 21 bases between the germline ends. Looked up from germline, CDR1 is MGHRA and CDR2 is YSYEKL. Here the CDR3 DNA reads TGCGCCAGCAGCCACATAGGAAGGAGGTTAGATCTTGAAGCTTTCTTT. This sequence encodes CASSHIGRRLDLEAFF.

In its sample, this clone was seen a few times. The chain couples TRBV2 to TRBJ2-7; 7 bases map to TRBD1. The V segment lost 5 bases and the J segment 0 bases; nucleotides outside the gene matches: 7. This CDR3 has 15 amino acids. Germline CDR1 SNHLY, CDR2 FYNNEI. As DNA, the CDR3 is TGTGCCAGCAGTCCCCACAGGGGCGACTCCTACGAGCAGTACTTC. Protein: CASSPHRGDSYEQYF.

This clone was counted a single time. This CDR3 is CASSLTARGVSNEQYF. The CDR3 nucleotides are TGTGCCAGCAGCTTAACGGCCCGGGGGGTAAGCAACGAGCAGTACTTC. The chain is built from TRBV7-3 and TRBJ2-7; TRBD2 agrees at 7 bases. With V trimmed by 0 bases and J by 5 bases, 10 bases remained unmatched. Germline-derived CDR1 and CDR2 are SGHTA and FQGTGA. This CDR3 has 16 amino acids.

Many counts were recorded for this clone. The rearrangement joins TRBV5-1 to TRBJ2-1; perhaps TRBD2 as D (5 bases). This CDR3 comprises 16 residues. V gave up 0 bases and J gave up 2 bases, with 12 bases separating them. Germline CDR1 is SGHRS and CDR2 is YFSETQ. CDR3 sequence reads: CASSLEGRGTYNEQFF. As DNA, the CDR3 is TGCGCCAGCAGCTTGGAAGGCCGGGGAACCTACAATGAGCAGTTCTTC.

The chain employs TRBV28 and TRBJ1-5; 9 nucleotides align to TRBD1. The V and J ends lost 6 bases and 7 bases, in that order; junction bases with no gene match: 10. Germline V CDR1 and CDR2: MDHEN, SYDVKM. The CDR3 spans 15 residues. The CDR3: CASRPTGGFGQPQHF. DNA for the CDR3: TGTGCCAGCAGGCCGACAGGGGGATTTGGACAGCCCCAGCATTTT.

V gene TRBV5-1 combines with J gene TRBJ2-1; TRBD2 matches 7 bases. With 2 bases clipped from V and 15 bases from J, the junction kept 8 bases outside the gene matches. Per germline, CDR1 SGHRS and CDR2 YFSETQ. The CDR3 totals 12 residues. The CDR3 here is CASSFSDSGLFF. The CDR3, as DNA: TGCGCCAGCAGCTTTAGTGATAGCGGGTTGTTCTTC.

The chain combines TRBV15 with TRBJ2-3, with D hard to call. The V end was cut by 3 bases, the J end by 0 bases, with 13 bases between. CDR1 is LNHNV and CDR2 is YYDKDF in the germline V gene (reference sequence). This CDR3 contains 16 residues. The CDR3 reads CATSRPMRISTDTQYF. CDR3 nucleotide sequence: TGTGCCACCAGCAGGCCGATGCGGATTAGCACAGATACGCAGTATTTT.

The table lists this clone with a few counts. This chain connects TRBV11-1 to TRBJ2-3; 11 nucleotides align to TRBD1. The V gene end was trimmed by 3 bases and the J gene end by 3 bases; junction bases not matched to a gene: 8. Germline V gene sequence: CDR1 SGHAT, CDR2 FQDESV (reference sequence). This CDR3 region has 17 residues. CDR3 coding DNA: TGTGCCAGCAGCTTGGAGTTTGGACAGGGGGCGACAGATACGCAGTATTTT. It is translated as CASSLEFGQGATDTQYF.

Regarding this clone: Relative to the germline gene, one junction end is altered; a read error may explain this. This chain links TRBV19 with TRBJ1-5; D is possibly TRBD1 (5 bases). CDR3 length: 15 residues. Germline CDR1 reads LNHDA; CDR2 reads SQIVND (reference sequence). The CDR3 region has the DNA TGTGCCAGTAGTATAGGTCAGGGCTCGAATCACCCCCAGCATTTT. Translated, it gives CASSIGQGSNHPQHF.

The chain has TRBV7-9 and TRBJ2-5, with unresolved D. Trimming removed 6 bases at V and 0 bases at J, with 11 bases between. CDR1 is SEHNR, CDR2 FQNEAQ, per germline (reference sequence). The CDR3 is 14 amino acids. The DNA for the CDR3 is TGTGCCAGCAGATTCTCCCTTTACCAAGAGACCCAGTACTTC. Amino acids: CASRFSLYQETQYF.

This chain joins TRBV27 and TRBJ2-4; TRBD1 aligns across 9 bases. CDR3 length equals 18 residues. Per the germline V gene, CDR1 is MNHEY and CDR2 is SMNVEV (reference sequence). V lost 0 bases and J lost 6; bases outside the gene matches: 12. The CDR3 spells CASSLSSAGQGQRNIQYF. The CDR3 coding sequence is TGTGCCAGCAGTTTATCGAGTGCAGGACAGGGGCAGAGAAACATTCAGTACTTC.

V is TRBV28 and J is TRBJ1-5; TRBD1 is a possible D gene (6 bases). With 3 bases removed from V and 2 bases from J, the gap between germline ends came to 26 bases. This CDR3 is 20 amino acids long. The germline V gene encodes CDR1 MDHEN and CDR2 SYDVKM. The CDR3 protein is CASSFGVGGLGWKGNQPQHF. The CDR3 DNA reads TGTGCCAGCAGTTTCGGGGTCGGGGGGCTTGGGTGGAAGGGCAATCAGCCCCAGCATTTT.

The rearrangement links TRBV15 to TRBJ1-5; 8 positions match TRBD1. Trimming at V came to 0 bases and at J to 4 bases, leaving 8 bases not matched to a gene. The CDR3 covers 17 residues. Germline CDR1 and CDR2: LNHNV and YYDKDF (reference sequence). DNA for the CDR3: TGTGCCACCAGCAGAGATATGCGGACAGGGATGAATCAGCCCCAGCATTTT. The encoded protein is CATSRDMRTGMNQPQHF.

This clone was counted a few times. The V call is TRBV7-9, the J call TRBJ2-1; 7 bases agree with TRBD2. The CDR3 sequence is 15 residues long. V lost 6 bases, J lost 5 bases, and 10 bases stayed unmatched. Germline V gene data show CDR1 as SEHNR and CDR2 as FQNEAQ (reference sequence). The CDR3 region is CASREGRLADNEQFF. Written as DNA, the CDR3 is TGTGCCAGCAGGGAGGGTCGGCTAGCGGACAATGAGCAGTTCTTC.